This T cell receptor beta chain was captured in a study of neurological immune-mediated disorders. The making of cDNA relied on 5'RACE with 10-nucleotide random UMIs. Sequencing runs each yielded over 180 million TCR-beta sequences from 15-18 subjects. TCRdb redid the calling of the 5' RACE reads with MiXCR, one entry per CDR3 protein. The sample shows about 70,000 distinct CDR3 sequences, 3.2% of them seen only once. This clonotype was seen many times. Its antigen is still unknown. General study points: HTLV-1-associated myelopathy had the most TCR clonal expansion, while multiple sclerosis had the least, a level that fell below healthy controls. Among expanded clones, no CDR3 amino acid sequences were shared across subjects, a pattern suggesting private repertoires in all groups.

Input material: PBMCs. The clonotype originates from a woman aged 50 to 65 with multiple sclerosis.

CDR3 DNA sequence: TGCGCCAGCAGCTTGTTAGGTCGGGTGGATTATGGCTACACCTTC. Its protein is CASSLLGRVDYGYTF. The chain links TRBV5-1 to TRBJ1-2; D uncertain. The length of the CDR3 is 15 residues. Trimming removed 1 base from V and 5 bases from J, with 15 bases in between. Germline loops: CDR1 SGHRS, CDR2 YFSETQ.